This TCR beta chain appears in the sequencing data of a study of cytomegalovirus exposure and HLA in healthy donors. This CDR3 spans 15 amino acids. Between the trimmed V and J ends, which lost 3 bases and 0 bases, there was a span of 11 bases. CDR1 is MNHNS and CDR2 is SASEGT in the germline V gene. The primer mix had 60 Vbeta and 13 Jbeta primers. Generated by immunoSEQ multiplex PCR, the TCRdb table keeps only in-frame clones and is missing some. The repertoire includes roughly 160,000 clones, approximately 80% of them detected once, and roughly 2.3% sits in the top ten. The chain combines TRBV6-1 with TRBJ1-1; perhaps TRBD1 as D (5 bases). This receptor was obtained from a male donor in good health and CMV-seronegative. The sequenced sample was PBMCs. The CDR3 spells CASSDRAEMNTEAFF. In DNA form, the CDR3 reads TGTGCCAGCAGTGACAGGGCCGAGATGAACACTGAAGCTTTCTTT.